These 27 T cell receptor beta chains were all obtained from the same sample, sequenced in a study of radiation and T cells in renal cell carcinoma. Treatment indicated: 15 Gy SBRT to primary tumor, nephrectomy 4 weeks later. Profiled with immunoSEQ multiplex PCR; TCRdb holds only in-frame clones, not every one. This sample has roughly 9,300 clones, with roughly 63% found just once. The sequenced sample was tumor tissue, obtained from a patient whose treatment included radiotherapy and nephrectomy. These receptors were collected from a woman aged 45 to 65 with renal cell carcinoma.

The chain uses TRBV5-1 and TRBJ1-3; D gene ambiguous. Trimming took off 0 bases at V and 0 bases at J, with 10 bases between the two ends. The CDR3 totals 16 residues. Germline loops: CDR1 SGHRS, CDR2 YFSETQ. CDR3 sequence: CASSLGQPSSGNTIYF. The CDR3 region has the DNA TGCGCCAGCAGCTTGGGGCAGCCGAGCTCTGGAAACACCATATATTTT.

This chain connects TRBV5-4 to TRBJ1-2; 7 nucleotides agree with TRBD1. Germline CDR1 is SGHNT and CDR2 is YYREEE (reference sequence). J was trimmed by 4 bases and V by 3 bases; bases with no gene match: 3. The CDR3 is 13 residues long. The CDR3 loop is CASSSTGIYGYTF. The CDR3 coding sequence is TGTGCCAGCAGCTCGACAGGGATCTATGGCTACACCTTC.

The CDR3 loop reads CASSYSQGPNSPLHF. Here the CDR3 DNA reads TGTGCCAGCAGTTACTCACAGGGGCCCAATTCACCCCTCCACTTT. The rearrangement joins TRBV6-5 to TRBJ1-6; the match to TRBD1 covers 7 bases. This CDR3 is built from 15 residues. V lost 0 bases to trimming and J lost 7 bases; unmatched junction nucleotides: 3. Germline CDR1 MNHEY, CDR2 SVGAGI.

The chain employs TRBV6-5 and TRBJ2-5; tentatively, D is TRBD1 or TRBD2 (6 bases each). Between the trimmed V and J ends, which lost 7 bases and 5 bases, there was a span of 20 bases. Germline assignment: CDR1 MNHEY and CDR2 SVGAGI. The CDR3 has 15 amino acids. The CDR3 spells CASMGLRGRRETQYF. In DNA, the CDR3 is TGTGCCAGCATGGGGCTTCGGGGGCGCCGGGAGACCCAGTACTTC.

The chain couples TRBV7-9 to TRBJ2-3; D not resolved. V lost 3 bases and J lost 5, with 9 bases in between. The CDR3 contains 13 residues. Germline V gene lookup returns CDR1 SEHNR and CDR2 FQNEAQ (reference sequence). For the CDR3, the DNA is TGTGCCAGCAGCTTTAGGCAAGGAGATACGCAGTATTTT. This sequence encodes CASSFRQGDTQYF.

The chain has TRBV7-2 and TRBJ1-2, with 7 bases fitting TRBD1. The germline CDR1 and CDR2 sequences are SGHTA and FQGNSA. There are 13 residues in the CDR3. After removal of 10 bases from V and 4 bases from J, the junction contained 9 bases not matched to a gene. For the CDR3, the DNA is TGTGCCATCCGCAACAGGGGCACCTATGGCTACACCTTC. It is translated as CAIRNRGTYGYTF. Combining the CDR3 with reference TRBV7-2 and TRBJ1-2 gives the whole variable domain GAGVSQSPSNKVTEKGKDVELRCDPISGHTALYWYRQSLGQGLEFLIYFQGNSAPDKSGLPSDRFSAERTGGSVSTLTIQRTQQEDSAVYLCAIRNRGTYGYTFGSGTRLTVV.

The V gene is TRBV2, the J gene TRBJ2-7; TRBD2 matches 10 bases. This CDR3 comprises 15 residues. V shed 6 bases and J 1 base; nucleotides not matched to a gene: 6. The germline V gene has CDR1 SNHLY and CDR2 FYNNEI. For the CDR3, the DNA is TGTGCCAGCAGGGAATTAGCGGGAGGATCCTACGAGCAGTACTTC. Its translation is CASRELAGGSYEQYF.

This chain uses TRBV5-1 with TRBJ1-4, with D possibly matching TRBD1 (5 bases). The CDR3 spans 18 residues. CDR1 SGHRS and CDR2 YFSETQ come from the germline V gene. The germline V and J ends were trimmed by 0 bases and 5 bases, with 20 bases remaining between them. The CDR3 spells CASSLGPGLIGANEKLFF. As DNA, the CDR3 is TGCGCCAGCAGCTTGGGGCCAGGGCTCATAGGGGCAAATGAAAAACTGTTTTTT.

This clone showed up just once. The rearrangement joins TRBV14 to TRBJ2-6, with a possible D match to TRBD2 (6 bases). V gave up 1 base and J gave up 2 bases, with 12 bases separating them. This CDR3 has 17 amino acids. Germline V gives CDR1 SGHDN, CDR2 FVKESK. CDR3 bases: TGTGCCAGCAGCCAAGGGGATTGGGGGGCTGGGGCCAACGTCCTGACTTTC. As protein: CASSQGDWGAGANVLTF.

The chain carries TRBV5-4 and TRBJ1-2, with 7 nucleotides matching TRBD1. With V trimmed by 4 bases and J by 4 bases, 10 bases remained unmatched. This CDR3 contains 15 residues. CDR1 is SGHNT and CDR2 is YYREEE in the germline V gene (reference sequence). The CDR3: CASSVTGRDGYGYTF. The CDR3 bases are TGTGCCAGCAGCGTGACAGGGAGAGACGGCTATGGCTACACCTTC.

This sequence joins TRBV29-1 and TRBJ2-2; 9 positions match TRBD1. Trimming cost V 4 bases and J 5 bases; bases outside gene matches: 11. Per the germline V gene, CDR1 is SQVTM and CDR2 is ANQGSEA. This CDR3 region has 16 residues. In DNA form, the CDR3 reads TGCAGCGTTGGTAACAGGGGGCCGGTGGAGACCGGGGAGCTGTTTTTT. Its translation: CSVGNRGPVETGELFF.

The sample holds a few counts of this clone. V is TRBV10-2 and J is TRBJ2-1; unclear D gene. Between the trimmed V and J ends, which lost 2 bases and 5 bases, there was a span of 7 bases. Germline values: CDR1 WSHSY, CDR2 SAAADI. CDR3 size: 13 residues. CDR3 amino acids: CASSEGIHNEQFF. Written as DNA, the CDR3 is TGCGCCAGCAGTGAGGGGATACACAATGAGCAGTTCTTC.

This chain uses TRBV15 with TRBJ2-5; a possible D gene is TRBD1 (5 bases). Trimming cost V 1 base and J 1 base, with 13 bases left between them. From germline, CDR1 is LNHNV and CDR2 YYDKDF (reference sequence). The CDR3 length is 16 residues. Here the CDR3 DNA reads TGTGCCACCAGCAGAGCCGAAGAGACAGTCCAAGAGACCCAGTACTTC. Protein sequence: CATSRAEETVQETQYF.

The chain joins TRBV6-6 to TRBJ2-5; 9 positions match TRBD2. The germline V gene encodes CDR1 MNHNY and CDR2 SVGAGI (reference sequence). Germline trimming cut 6 bases from V and 3 bases from J; bases unmatched to any gene: 8. The length of the CDR3 is 15 residues. CDR3: CASSRRTSVEETQYF. The CDR3 coding sequence is TGTGCCAGCAGCCGAAGGACTAGCGTGGAAGAGACCCAGTACTTC.

The chain uses TRBV19 and TRBJ1-2; TRBD1 matches 12 bases. This CDR3 is built from 19 residues. Per the germline V gene, CDR1 is LNHDA and CDR2 is SQIVND (reference sequence). The trim removed 4 bases at V and 2 bases at J, leaving 14 bases unmatched. The CDR3 region has the DNA TGTGCCAGTAGTAAACTCCCCGGGACAGGGGGCCGGGGAAACTATGGCTACACCTTC. This encodes CASSKLPGTGGRGNYGYTF.

The rearrangement joins TRBV2 to TRBJ1-5; 8 nucleotides agree with TRBD1. From germline, CDR1 is SNHLY and CDR2 FYNNEI. This CDR3 has 15 amino acids. V shed 5 bases and J 6 bases; nucleotides not matched to a gene: 9. CDR3 sequence (DNA): TGTGCCAGCAGTCTCGGACAGGGTGGGTTTCAGCCCCAGCATTTT. It specifies CASSLGQGGFQPQHF.

The V gene is TRBV29-1, the J gene TRBJ2-7; 11 bases fit TRBD2. The germline V gene has CDR1 SQVTM and CDR2 ANQGSEA. V lost 6 bases, J lost 7 bases, and 8 bases stayed unmatched. The CDR3 is made up of 13 amino acids. The DNA for the CDR3 is TGCAGCGTCGCCTTCACTAGCGGGGGTGAGCAGTACTTC. It specifies CSVAFTSGGEQYF.

In this sample, this clone turned up a few times. The chain employs TRBV5-5 and TRBJ1-6, with TRBD1 as a possible D gene (5 bases). This CDR3 region has 15 residues. V was clipped by 6 bases and J by 7 bases, with 17 bases between them. Germline CDR1 is SGHKS and CDR2 is YYEKEE (reference sequence). CDR3 loop: CASTPRDGENSPLHF. CDR3 in DNA: TGTGCCAGCACCCCGAGGGACGGAGAAAATTCACCCCTCCACTTT. Complete variable domain (other parts from reference TRBV5-5 and TRBJ1-6): DAGVTQSPTHLIKTRGQQVTLRCSPISGHKSVSWYQQVLGQGPQFIFQYYEKEERGRGNFPDRFSARQFPNYSSELNVNALLLGDSALYLCASTPRDGENSPLHFGNGTRLTVT.

Only one count was recorded for this clone. CDR3 sequence (DNA): TGCGCCAGCAGTGAGTCTACAGAGACCCAGTACTTC. It translates to CASSESTETQYF. This rearrangement joins TRBV10-1 to TRBJ2-5, with D uncertain. Deletions cut 0 bases from V and 4 bases from J, with 3 bases between. The CDR3 is 12 amino acids. In germline, CDR1 is WNHNN, CDR2 SYGVQD (reference sequence).

The genes are TRBV7-2 and TRBJ1-2, with no clear D. Germline V gene lookup returns CDR1 SGHTA and CDR2 FQGNSA. Trimming pared 2 bases from V and 6 bases from J, leaving 10 bases between. The CDR3 has 13 residues. As DNA, the CDR3 is TGTGCCAGCAGCTTAACCGCAGGAGATGGCTACACCTTC. It is translated as CASSLTAGDGYTF.

This clone occurred once. The genes are TRBV5-4 and TRBJ1-5, with 8 bases lining up with TRBD1. The CDR3 is 15 residues long. The V gene end was trimmed by 2 bases and the J gene end by 12 bases; junction bases not matched to a gene: 13. Germline V gene sequence: CDR1 SGHNT, CDR2 YYREEE (reference sequence). The CDR3 DNA reads as TGTGCCAGCAGCTTAGCGATCACAGGGGGTCTAAACCAGCATTTT. This sequence encodes CASSLAITGGLNQHF.

In its sample, this clone was seen once. The rearrangement links TRBV6-6 to TRBJ1-5; no firm D call. The CDR3 is made up of 14 amino acids. Trimming pared 0 bases from V and 3 bases from J, leaving 6 bases between. CDR1 MNHNY and CDR2 SVGAGI come from the germline V gene (reference sequence). The CDR3 region is CASSYSYNNQPQHF. In nucleotides, the CDR3 is TGTGCCAGCAGTTACTCCTATAACAATCAGCCCCAGCATTTT.

V gene TRBV2 combines with J gene TRBJ2-1; 7 bases agree with TRBD2. There are 13 residues in the CDR3. The germline V gene has CDR1 SNHLY and CDR2 FYNNEI. Unmatched junction bases numbered 0, after V lost 3 bases and J lost 4 bases. CDR3 in amino acids: CASSEGGYNEQFF. CDR3 bases: TGTGCCAGCAGTGAGGGGGGGTACAATGAGCAGTTCTTC.

This clone is categorized as medium-sized (0.01 to 0.1%). V and J are TRBV19 and TRBJ1-1, with D maybe TRBD1 (5 bases). This CDR3 has 15 amino acids. The V gene's germline CDR1 is LNHDA and CDR2 SQIVND (reference sequence). V gave up 3 bases and J gave up 1 base, with 12 bases separating them. CDR3 sequence reads: CASSMSRDTNTEAFF. CDR3 in DNA: TGTGCCAGTAGTATGAGCAGGGATACGAACACTGAAGCTTTCTTT.

The chain is built from TRBV11-2 and TRBJ1-4, with 8 positions matching TRBD1. Trimming at V came to 0 bases and at J to 17 bases, leaving 8 bases not matched to a gene. The CDR3 totals 13 residues. CDR1 and CDR2 from the germline V gene are SGHAT and FQNNGV. The CDR3 coding sequence is TGTGCCAGCAGCTTAGACTCGGACAGGGAGGGTTTTTTT. Its translation is CASSLDSDREGFF.

The chain recombines TRBV2 with TRBJ2-6; D might be TRBD2 (5 bases). The CDR3 has 18 residues. CDR1 and CDR2 from the germline V gene are SNHLY and FYNNEI. V was trimmed by 5 bases and J by 0 bases, leaving 17 bases between them. This chain's CDR3 is CASSRERLLSSGANVLTF. DNA for the CDR3: TGTGCCAGCAGTCGGGAAAGACTACTAAGCTCTGGGGCCAACGTCCTGACTTTC.

This chain uses TRBV5-4 with TRBJ2-2; 7 positions agree with TRBD1. Germline values: CDR1 SGHNT, CDR2 YYREEE (reference sequence). V was clipped by 5 bases and J by 5 bases; unmatched bases: 6. The CDR3 has 14 amino acids. CDR3 sequence reads: CASRPGQSTGELFF. The CDR3 DNA follows: TGTGCCAGCAGGCCGGGACAGAGTACCGGGGAGCTGTTTTTT. Variable domain in full (rest from reference TRBV5-4 and TRBJ2-2): ETGVTQSPTHLIKTRGQQVTLRCSSQSGHNTVSWYQQALGQGPQFIFQYYREEENGRGNFPPRFSGLQFPNYSSELNVNALELDDSALYLCASRPGQSTGELFFGEGSRLTVL.